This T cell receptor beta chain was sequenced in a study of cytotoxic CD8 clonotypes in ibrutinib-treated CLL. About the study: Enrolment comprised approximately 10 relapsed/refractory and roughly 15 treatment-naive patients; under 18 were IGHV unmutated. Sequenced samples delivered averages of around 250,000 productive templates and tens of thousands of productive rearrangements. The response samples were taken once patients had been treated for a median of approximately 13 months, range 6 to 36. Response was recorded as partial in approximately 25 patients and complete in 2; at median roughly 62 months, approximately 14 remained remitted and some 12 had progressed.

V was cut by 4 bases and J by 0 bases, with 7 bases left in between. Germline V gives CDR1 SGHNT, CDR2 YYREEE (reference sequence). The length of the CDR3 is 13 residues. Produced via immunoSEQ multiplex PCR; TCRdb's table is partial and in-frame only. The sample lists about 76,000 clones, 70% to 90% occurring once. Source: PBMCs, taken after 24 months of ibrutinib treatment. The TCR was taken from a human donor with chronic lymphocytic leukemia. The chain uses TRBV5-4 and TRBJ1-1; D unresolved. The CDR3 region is CASSPNLNTEAFF. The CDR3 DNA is TGTGCCAGCAGCCCCAACCTGAACACTGAAGCTTTCTTT.